Presented here are 29 T cell receptor beta chains from one specimen sequenced in a study of blood T cells in healthy people across ages. Next came a second PCR, run for roughly 7 to 12 cycles, which used a sample-barcoded 5' primer along with a J-beta primer mix. TCRdb redid the calling of the 5' RACE reads with MiXCR, one entry per CDR3 protein. The table lists around 1,500,000 distinct CDR3 sequences, roughly 30% of them singletons. The specimen was blood. The source of these receptors is a woman between 25 and 40 years old in good health.

The chain couples TRBV6-5 to TRBJ2-3; possible D gene TRBD2, 5 bases. Trimming stripped 7 bases from V and 4 bases from J, with 12 bases between. Germline lookup yields CDR1 MNHEY and CDR2 SVGAGI. CDR3 length: 13 amino acids. CDR3 nucleotide sequence: TGTGCCAGCATCCCTCCCGGGGCAGATACGCAGTATTTT. Translating it yields CASIPPGADTQYF.

The chain uses TRBV5-1 and TRBJ2-1, with 9 nucleotides matching TRBD2. V gave up 6 bases and J gave up 5 bases; unmatched junction bases: 3. This CDR3 is 13 amino acids long. The germline gives CDR1 SGHRS, CDR2 YFSETQ. The CDR3 sequence is CASMAGGHNEQFF. The CDR3 region has the DNA TGCGCCAGCATGGCGGGAGGGCACAATGAGCAGTTCTTC.

The table lists this clonotype with many counts. The chain couples TRBV12-3 or TRBV12-4 to TRBJ2-7; 8 positions agree with TRBD2. V gave up 4 bases and J gave up 4 bases; unmatched junction bases: 12. The CDR3 is 16 residues long. The CDR3 nucleotides are TGTGCCAGCAGTTCCGCCGGGAGGGGATCTTCTTACGAGCAGTACTTC. This translates into CASSSAGRGSSYEQYF.

The chain uses TRBV12-3 or TRBV12-4 and TRBJ2-1; TRBD2 matches at 9 bases. The CDR3 consists of 15 residues. The V and J ends lost 7 bases and 4 bases, in that order; junction bases with no gene match: 8. Here the CDR3 DNA reads TGTGCCAGCACCAAGGCGGGGGGGATATACAATGAGCAGTTCTTC. It codes for CASTKAGGIYNEQFF.

The chain combines TRBV9 with TRBJ1-2; 10 bases align to TRBD1. Trimming removed 4 bases from V and 2 bases from J; junction bases left unmatched: 8. This CDR3 is built from 16 residues. Germline V gene sequence: CDR1 SGDLS, CDR2 YYNGEE. The CDR3 sequence: CASSPVVGQGNYGYTF. For the CDR3, the DNA is TGTGCCAGCAGCCCTGTAGTGGGACAGGGGAACTATGGCTACACCTTC.

This clonotype was counted between two and nine times. The chain employs TRBV29-1 and TRBJ2-1; TRBD2 aligns across 7 bases. Losses at the gene ends were 0 bases for V and 10 bases for J; bases not matched to a gene: 6. The CDR3 contains 13 residues. CDR1 and CDR2 (germline): SQVTM, ANQGSEA. CDR3 region: CSVEDTSEREQFF. CDR3 DNA sequence: TGCAGCGTTGAAGATACTAGCGAGCGGGAGCAGTTCTTC.

This chain connects TRBV3-1 to TRBJ2-3; D gene ambiguous. The CDR3 runs 17 residues. Deletions cut 6 bases from V and 6 bases from J, with 25 bases between. Germline CDR1 LGHDT, CDR2 YNNKEL (reference sequence). CDR3 coding DNA: TGTGCCAGCAGTCCGCTCGACGCCCGAATACAAGGCGATACGCAGTATTTT. Translated, it gives CASSPLDARIQGDTQYF.

This chain joins TRBV7-2 and TRBJ2-3; 9 bases align to TRBD2. The V and J ends lost 6 bases and 2 bases, in that order; junction bases with no gene match: 9. The CDR3 is 16 residues long. Germline V lookup: CDR1 SGHTA, CDR2 FQGNSA. The CDR3 loop is CASSLRASGVTDTQYF. CDR3 in DNA: TGTGCCAGCAGTTTAAGGGCTAGCGGGGTCACAGATACGCAGTATTTT.

Notes on this clonotype: An end of the junction does not agree with germline; a read error may underlie this. The chain combines TRBV7-3 with TRBJ1-1; 8 bases map to TRBD1. CDR1 and CDR2 (germline): SGHTA, FQGTGA. The CDR3 contains 16 residues. The CDR3 DNA sequence: TGTGCCAACAGCTTATTCGGGGCAGGGGGCGACACTGAAGCTTTCTTT. Its translation is CANSLFGAGGDTEAFF.

This clonotype has ten or more counts. The J gene is TRBJ2-7, the V gene TRBV3-1; D may be TRBD1 or TRBD2 (5 bases each). The CDR3 spans 15 residues. Deletions cut 6 bases from V and 0 bases from J, with 15 bases between. The germline V gene encodes CDR1 LGHDT and CDR2 YNNKEL (reference sequence). In nucleotides, the CDR3 is TGTGCCAGCAGGTCGGGGACCTCATCCTCCTACGAGCAGTACTTC. Amino acids: CASRSGTSSSYEQYF.

In this sample, this clonotype turned up many times. The chain recombines TRBV20-1 with TRBJ2-7; D perhaps matches TRBD1 (6 bases). Germline CDR1 reads DFQATT; CDR2 reads SNEGSKA (reference sequence). V shed 6 bases and J shed 5 bases, with 20 bases lying between them. CDR3 size: 14 residues. This CDR3 reads CSAQSGTLRDEQYF. The CDR3 nucleotides are TGCAGTGCCCAATCGGGGACATTGAGGGACGAGCAGTACTTC.

In the case of this clonotype: An end of the junction does not agree with germline; a read error may underlie this. The chain couples TRBV10-3 to TRBJ2-1, with D uncertain. CDR3 length equals 12 residues. Germline V CDR1 and CDR2: ENHRY, SYGVKD. CDR3 DNA: TGTACCATCAGTGAGTTTGGGGATGAGCAGTTCTTC. It translates to CTISEFGDEQFF.

Details on this clonotype: This may be a read error, as it is one base from a much larger clone. The chain is built from TRBV29-1 and TRBJ2-1, with 8 positions matching TRBD1. The germline V gene encodes CDR1 SQVTM and CDR2 ANQGSEA. The CDR3 is 14 residues long. The CDR3 loop is CSVDRTGLGNEQVF. The CDR3 coding sequence is TGCAGCGTTGATCGGACAGGGTTAGGGAATGAGCAGGTCTTC.

This clonotype appeared a few times. The chain has TRBV20-1 and TRBJ2-3, with TRBD2 matching over 8 bases. V lost 5 bases, J lost 9 bases, and 10 bases stayed unmatched. From germline, CDR1 is DFQATT and CDR2 SNEGSKA (reference sequence). CDR3 length equals 13 residues. CDR3 DNA: TGCAGTGCTTGGCCTCCGGGACTAGGCACGCAGTATTTT. Translated, it gives CSAWPPGLGTQYF.

In this sample, this clonotype turned up a few times. This rearrangement joins TRBV2 to TRBJ2-1; 11 nucleotides agree with TRBD2. Germline V gene data show CDR1 as SNHLY and CDR2 as FYNNEI. This CDR3 region has 17 residues. The V and J ends lost 0 bases and 9 bases, in that order; junction bases with no gene match: 10. The CDR3 DNA reads as TGTGCCAGCAGTGAAGCTCCTAGCGGGGGGCTTGGGGCTGAGCAGTTCTTC. Protein: CASSEAPSGGLGAEQFF.

The chain combines TRBV20-1 with TRBJ1-4; D unclear. The germline CDR1 and CDR2 sequences are DFQATT and SNEGSKA (reference sequence). CDR3 length equals 15 residues. Deletions cut 1 base from V and 3 bases from J, with 12 bases between. CDR3 residues: CSARGGSRANEKLFF. The CDR3 nucleotides are TGCAGTGCTAGAGGAGGGAGCAGAGCTAATGAAAAACTGTTTTTT.

Many counts were recorded for this clonotype. A junction end diverges from the germline sequence, so it may reflect a read error. The genes are TRBV5-1 and TRBJ2-5, with a tentative D call TRBD2 (5 bases). The CDR3 runs to 13 residues. Per the germline V gene, CDR1 is SGHRS and CDR2 is YFSETQ. CDR3 region: CASSFSGKETQYF. CDR3 nucleotides: TGTGCCAGCAGCTTCTCCGGGAAAGAGACCCAGTACTTC.

CDR3 sequence: CASSLVIGTSGRLTETQYF. CDR3 bases: TGTGCCAGCAGCTTAGTTATTGGGACTAGCGGGAGATTGACGGAGACCCAGTACTTC. This chain joins TRBV7-2 and TRBJ2-5, with 14 positions matching TRBD2. CDR3 length equals 19 residues. Trimming cost V 1 base and J 5 bases; bases outside gene matches: 12. CDR1 is SGHTA, CDR2 FQGNSA, per germline.

This clonotype came up a few times. The chain recombines TRBV29-1 with TRBJ1-6, with D possibly being TRBD1 (6 bases). In germline, CDR1 is SQVTM, CDR2 ANQGSEA. The CDR3 is 13 residues long. The germline V and J ends were trimmed by 7 bases and 9 bases, with 16 bases remaining between them. In DNA, the CDR3 is TGCAGCGCCGCGGCAGGGGTTGGTTCACCCCTCCACTTT. Protein: CSAAAGVGSPLHF. The full variable domain, in which reference TRBV29-1 and TRBJ1-6 provide the parts outside the CDR3, is SAVISQKPSRDICQRGTSLTIQCQVDSQVTMMFWYRQQPGQSLTLIATANQGSEATYESGFVIDKFPISRPNLTFSTLTVSNMSPEDSSIYLCSAAAGVGSPLHFGNGTRLTVT.

The chain recombines TRBV29-1 with TRBJ2-1; TRBD1 matches 8 bases. Germline V gives CDR1 SQVTM, CDR2 ANQGSEA. CDR3 length equals 13 residues. J gave up 8 bases and V 4 bases, and 7 bases lay outside the gene matches. In DNA form, the CDR3 reads TGCAGCGTTGCAGGGGGCTCGTATTATGAGCAGTTCTTC. This sequence encodes CSVAGGSYYEQFF.

This sequence joins TRBV20-1 and TRBJ1-5, with 7 bases identical to TRBD1. Trimming took 6 bases from V and 4 from J; bases not matched to a gene: 9. CDR1 DFQATT and CDR2 SNEGSKA come from the germline V gene (reference sequence). CDR3 length equals 14 residues. For the CDR3, the DNA is TGCAGTGCCAGTGGGGGACAGATTAATCAGCCCCAGCATTTT. Encoded protein: CSASGGQINQPQHF.

This clonotype was observed at least ten times. The V and J genes are TRBV7-2 and TRBJ2-5, with TRBD1 identical over 8 bases. Germline V gene data show CDR1 as SGHTA and CDR2 as FQGNSA. V lost 5 bases to trimming and J lost 5 bases; unmatched junction nucleotides: 1. The CDR3 is 12 residues long. CDR3 loop: CASSGDRETQYF. CDR3 nucleotides: TGTGCCAGCAGCGGGGACAGGGAGACCCAGTACTTC.

The chain couples TRBV5-1 to TRBJ2-1, with 7 positions matching TRBD2. V dropped 0 bases and J dropped 8; count of bases not matched to a gene: 8. Germline V gene lookup returns CDR1 SGHRS and CDR2 YFSETQ. The CDR3 consists of 15 residues. This CDR3 reads CASSLDLQGRDEQFF. The CDR3 nucleotides read TGCGCCAGCAGCTTGGATCTCCAAGGGAGGGATGAGCAGTTCTTC.

The chain combines TRBV20-1 with TRBJ2-2; TRBD1 aligns across 8 bases. The CDR3 has 12 residues. Germline assignment: CDR1 DFQATT and CDR2 SNEGSKA (reference sequence). The V segment lost 6 bases and the J segment 9 bases; nucleotides outside the gene matches: 6. Written as DNA, the CDR3 is TGCAGTGCCTCTGGACAGGGTCGGGAGCTGTTTTTT. It codes for CSASGQGRELFF.

The chain uses TRBV24-1 and TRBJ2-2; 11 bases are shared with TRBD1. V lost 8 bases, J lost 2 bases, and 3 bases stayed unmatched. The germline V gene has CDR1 KGHDR and CDR2 SFDVKD. The CDR3 contains 15 residues. The CDR3 region is CATMGTGGNTGELFF. The CDR3 bases are TGTGCCACCATGGGGACAGGGGGAAACACCGGGGAGCTGTTTTTT.

The sample holds many counts of this clonotype. The chain carries TRBV28 and TRBJ1-2; D is undetermined. The CDR3 is made up of 14 amino acids. The ends were cut back, 6 bases at V and 0 bases at J, with 11 bases in the middle. CDR1 and CDR2 (germline): MDHEN, SYDVKM. This CDR3 is CASRLQSANYGYTF. The CDR3 coding sequence is TGTGCCAGCAGACTTCAGTCCGCTAACTATGGCTACACCTTC.

The V gene is TRBV12-3 or TRBV12-4, the J gene TRBJ2-1, with TRBD2 identical over 9 bases. V shed 3 bases and J 6 bases; nucleotides not matched to a gene: 6. The CDR3 spans 15 residues. The CDR3 DNA sequence: TGTGCCAGCAGTTTCCTGGGCGGGGGGGCCAATGAGCAGTTCTTC. It translates to CASSFLGGGANEQFF.

The chain joins TRBV7-7 to TRBJ2-3; 9 bases are a match to TRBD2. The CDR3 consists of 19 residues. After removal of 4 bases from V and 3 bases from J, the junction contained 17 bases not matched to a gene. Germline CDR1 is SSHAT and CDR2 is FNYEAQ (reference sequence). CDR3 in amino acids: CASSSLAGRPVVWTDTQYF. CDR3 nucleotides: TGTGCCAGCAGCTCACTAGCGGGCCGGCCGGTAGTTTGGACAGATACGCAGTATTTT.

The CDR3 loop reads CANSLGRNQPQHF. The CDR3 DNA sequence: TGTGCCAACAGCCTGGGACGGAATCAGCCCCAGCATTTT. This chain joins TRBV12-3 or TRBV12-4 and TRBJ1-5; a possible D gene is TRBD1 (5 bases). The CDR3 spans 13 residues. V was shortened by 10 bases and J by 4 bases, with 14 bases between the two germline ends.